The rows below give T cell receptor beta chains drawn from one sample of a study of T cells in localized non-small cell lung cancer. Clones were sequenced by immunoSEQ multiplex PCR, and TCRdb holds only the in-frame ones, with some missing. The repertoire holds almost 2,000 clones, 22% seen once, with approximately 8.9% in the top ten. The specimen was lung tumor tissue, collected before any cancer treatment. The receptor set was obtained from a woman aged 35 to 70 with stage I lung adenocarcinoma. Each CDR3 is given with its conserved first and last residue. The order of the fields is clone size, J gene, V gene, CDR3 length, D gene, CDR3 DNA, CDR3 protein. D genes are given only for firm matches. Only some rows state a clone size, as once, few, many or a class for expanded clones.

>large|TRBJ2-1|TRBV11-3|16|TRBD1
TGTGCCAGCAGCCCCCAACCGGGACAGGGATACAATGAGCAGTTCTTC
CASSPQPGQGYNEQFF
>.|TRBJ2-7|TRBV6-8|14|.
TGTGCCAGCAGTTACTCGCAGGCTGCGTACGAGCAGTACTTC
CASSYSQAAYEQYF
>large|TRBJ1-1|TRBV6-8|14|TRBD1
TGTGCCAGCAGACGAAACAGGGGGAGGACTGAAGCTTTCTTT
CASRRNRGRTEAFF
>medium-sized|TRBJ1-2|TRBV6-8|13|.
TGTGCCAGCAGTTACAGCTCTAACTATGGCTACACCTTC
CASSYSSNYGYTF
>.|TRBJ2-6|TRBV9|17|.
TGTGCCAGCAGCGTGGCAGGGGGAGGCTCTGGGGCCAACGTCCTGACTTTC
CASSVAGGGSGANVLTF
>few|TRBJ1-1|TRBV19|15|.
TGTGCCAGTAGTATAGGGGCACCCGGGCGTGCTGAAGCTTTCTTT
CASSIGAPGRAEAFF
>medium-sized|TRBJ2-5|TRBV9|13|.
TGTGCCAGCAGTGCCGCCCGGGGAGAGACCCAGTACTTC
CASSAARGETQYF
>medium-sized|TRBJ2-7|TRBV11-3|14|TRBD1
TGTGCCAGCAGCTCCGGGACAGGCGAGTTCGAGCAGTACTTC
CASSSGTGEFEQYF
>.|TRBJ2-6|TRBV18|17|TRBD1
TGTGCCAGCTCACCAGGGACAGGGTACTCTGGGGCCAACGTCCTGACTTTC
CASSPGTGYSGANVLTF
>.|TRBJ2-5|TRBV2|13|TRBD2
TGTGCCAGCAGTGTGCGGCGGGGGGAGACCCAGTACTTC
CASSVRRGETQYF
>.|TRBJ1-1|TRBV28|13|.
TGTGCCACCTACCTTGAGATGAACACTGAAGCTTTCTTT
CATYLEMNTEAFF
>.|TRBJ1-6|TRBV4-2|21|.
TGTGCCAGCAGCCAAGATCGTCTAGTCTTTGCGAGCCTCGGGGGATATTCACCCCTCCACTTT
CASSQDRLVFASLGGYSPLHF
>few|TRBJ2-1|TRBV6-8|13|TRBD1
TGTGCCATCGAAGGGACAGCCTCCAATGAGCAGTTCTTC
CAIEGTASNEQFF